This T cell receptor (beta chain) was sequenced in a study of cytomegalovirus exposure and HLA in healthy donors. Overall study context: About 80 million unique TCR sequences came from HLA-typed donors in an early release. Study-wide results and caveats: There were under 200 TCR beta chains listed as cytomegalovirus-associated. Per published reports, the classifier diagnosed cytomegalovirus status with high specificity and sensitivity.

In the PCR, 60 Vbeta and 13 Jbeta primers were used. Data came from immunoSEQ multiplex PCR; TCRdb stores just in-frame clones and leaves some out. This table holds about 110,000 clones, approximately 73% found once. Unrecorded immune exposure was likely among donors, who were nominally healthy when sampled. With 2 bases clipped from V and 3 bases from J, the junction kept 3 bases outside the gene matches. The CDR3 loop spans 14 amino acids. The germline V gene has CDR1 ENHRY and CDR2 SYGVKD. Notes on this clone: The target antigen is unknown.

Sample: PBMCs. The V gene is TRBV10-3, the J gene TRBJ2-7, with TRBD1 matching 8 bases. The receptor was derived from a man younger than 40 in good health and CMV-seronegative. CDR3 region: CAISEPGQGYEQYF. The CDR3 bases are TGTGCCATCAGTGAGCCTGGACAGGGCTACGAGCAGTACTTC.